This TCR beta chain was sequenced for a study of cytomegalovirus exposure and HLA in healthy donors. Study overall: The approximately 110 validation repertoires used a platform that matched the one used for the approximately 670 first-cohort repertoires, as a later analysis reported.

A remark on this clone: Its antigen remains unknown.

Assay used: immunoSEQ multiplex PCR; TCRdb lists only in-frame clones, some missing. The table lists approximately 270,000 clones, more than 75% of them singletons. The germline CDR1 and CDR2 sequences are MNHNY and SVGAGI (reference sequence). V dropped 5 bases and J dropped 2 bases, with 13 bases sitting between them. CDR3 length: 14 residues. Study observations and caveats: Researchers counted 150 to 200 TCR beta chains as cytomegalovirus-associated. First-cohort TCR clusters were later found to tend to co-occur in the roughly 130 validation repertoires.

The source of this sequence is a man aged 18 to 30 in good health and CMV-seropositive. The chain links TRBV6-6 to TRBJ2-7; no clear D. Sequencing used PBMCs. The CDR3 DNA reads as TGTGCCAGCAGTCGTCCGGACGGAACCTACGAGCAGTACTTC. Translated: CASSRPDGTYEQYF.